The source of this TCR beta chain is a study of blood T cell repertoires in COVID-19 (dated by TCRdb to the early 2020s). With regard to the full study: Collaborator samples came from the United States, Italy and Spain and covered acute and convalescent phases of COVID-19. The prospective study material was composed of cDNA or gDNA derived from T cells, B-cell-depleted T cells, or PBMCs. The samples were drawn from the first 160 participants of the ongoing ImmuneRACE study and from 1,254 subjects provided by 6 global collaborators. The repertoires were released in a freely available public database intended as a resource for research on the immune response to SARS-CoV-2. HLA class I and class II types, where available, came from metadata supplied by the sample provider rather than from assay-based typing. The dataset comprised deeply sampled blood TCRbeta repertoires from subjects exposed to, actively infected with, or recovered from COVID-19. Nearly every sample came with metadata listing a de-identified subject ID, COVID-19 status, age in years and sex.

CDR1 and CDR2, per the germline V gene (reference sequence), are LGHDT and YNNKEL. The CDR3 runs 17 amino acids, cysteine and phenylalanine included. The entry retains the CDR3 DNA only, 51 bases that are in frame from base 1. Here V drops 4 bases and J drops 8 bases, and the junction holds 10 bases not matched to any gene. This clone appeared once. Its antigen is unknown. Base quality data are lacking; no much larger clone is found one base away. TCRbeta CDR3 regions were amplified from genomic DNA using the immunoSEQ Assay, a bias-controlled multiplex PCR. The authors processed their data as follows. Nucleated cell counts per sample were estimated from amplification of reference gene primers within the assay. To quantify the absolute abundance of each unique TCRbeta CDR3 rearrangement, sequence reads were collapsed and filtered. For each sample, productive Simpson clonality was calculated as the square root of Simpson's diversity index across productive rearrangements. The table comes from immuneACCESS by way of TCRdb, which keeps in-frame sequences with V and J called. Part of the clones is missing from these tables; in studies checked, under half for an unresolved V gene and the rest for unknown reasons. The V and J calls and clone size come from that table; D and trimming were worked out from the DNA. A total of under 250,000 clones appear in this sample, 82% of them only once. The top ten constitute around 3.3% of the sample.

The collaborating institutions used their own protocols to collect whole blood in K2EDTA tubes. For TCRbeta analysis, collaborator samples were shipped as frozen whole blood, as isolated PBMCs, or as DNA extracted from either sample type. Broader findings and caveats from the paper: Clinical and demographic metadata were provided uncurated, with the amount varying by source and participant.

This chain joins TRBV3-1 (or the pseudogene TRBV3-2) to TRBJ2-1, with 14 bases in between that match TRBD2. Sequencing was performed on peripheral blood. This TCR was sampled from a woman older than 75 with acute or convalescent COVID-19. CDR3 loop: CASSPLRTSGGWDEQFF. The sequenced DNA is TGTGCCAGCAGCCCCCTCCGGACTAGCGGGGGGTGGGATGAGCAGTTCTTC.